Below, 22 T cell receptor beta chains from the same sample are listed, as sequenced in a study of cytomegalovirus exposure and HLA in healthy donors. 13 Jbeta primers and 60 Vbeta primers were used for the PCR. Here immunoSEQ multiplex PCR was the method, and the copy in TCRdb shows in-frame clones only, minus some. This sample has 85,000 to 95,000 clones, with over 70% found just once. Material for sequencing was PBMCs. The receptors shown here come from a man in his thirties or forties in good health and CMV-seropositive.

This chain links TRBV19 with TRBJ1-2, with TRBD1 identical over 7 bases. The V gene's germline CDR1 is LNHDA and CDR2 SQIVND (reference sequence). CDR3 length equals 13 residues. Unmatched junction bases numbered 4, after V lost 3 bases and J lost 6 bases. The CDR3 reads CASSIGQVDGYTF. The DNA for the CDR3 is TGTGCCAGTAGTATTGGACAGGTAGATGGCTACACCTTC.

V usage is TRBV5-6 and J usage is TRBJ1-1, with 12 bases fitting TRBD1. Trimming at V came to 0 bases and at J to 8 bases, leaving 11 bases not matched to a gene. This CDR3 is built from 17 residues. Germline-derived CDR1 and CDR2 are SGHDT and YYEEEE. In DNA form, the CDR3 reads TGTGCCAGCAGCTTGGTTTGGGACAGGGGGCTTCACTCCGAAGCTTTCTTT. Its translation: CASSLVWDRGLHSEAFF.

V usage is TRBV5-1 and J usage is TRBJ2-7; a possible D gene is TRBD2 (6 bases). Per the germline V gene, CDR1 is SGHRS and CDR2 is YFSETQ. Trimming pared 4 bases from V and 5 bases from J, leaving 19 bases between. The CDR3 extends over 15 amino acids. The CDR3 nucleotides read TGCGCCAGCAGCGGAGGGACCGCCTTGGGGGACGAGCAGTACTTC. Translating it yields CASSGGTALGDEQYF.

This chain links TRBV5-4 with TRBJ2-7; D possibly corresponds to TRBD1 (6 bases). CDR3 length: 16 residues. V lost 0 bases and J lost 2, with 15 bases in between. Germline values: CDR1 SGHNT, CDR2 YYREEE (reference sequence). The CDR3 DNA is TGTGCCAGCAGCTTGGATCCCTCACAGGGAGCCTACGAGCAGTACTTC. Its protein is CASSLDPSQGAYEQYF.

This sequence joins TRBV2 and TRBJ2-5, with 7 positions matching TRBD1. The germline V gene has CDR1 SNHLY and CDR2 FYNNEI. CDR3 size: 13 residues. After removal of 11 bases from V and 2 bases from J, the junction contained 8 bases not matched to a gene. Here the CDR3 DNA reads TGTGCCGGGCGTGACAGGGAACAAGAGACCCAGTACTTC. This codes for CAGRDREQETQYF.

V gene TRBV18 combines with J gene TRBJ2-1; 7 bases line up with TRBD2. CDR1 is KGHSH, CDR2 LQKENI, per germline. This CDR3 region has 17 residues. V gave up 0 bases and J gave up 3 bases; unmatched junction bases: 8. CDR3 residues: CASSPPQRLAVYNEQFF. DNA of the CDR3: TGTGCCAGCTCACCACCTCAGAGGCTAGCGGTCTACAATGAGCAGTTCTTC.

V gene TRBV6-1 combines with J gene TRBJ1-1; 9 nucleotides align to TRBD1. This CDR3 contains 14 residues. J lost 5 bases, V lost 6 bases, and 7 bases had no gene match. CDR1 and CDR2 from the germline V gene are MNHNS and SASEGT. CDR3 coding DNA: TGTGCCAGCAGACAGGGGGCAAGAGGTACTGAAGCTTTCTTT. It is translated as CASRQGARGTEAFF.

About this clone itself: The junction shows a germline mismatch at one end, possibly a read error. V and J are TRBV28 and TRBJ1-5; weak D call: TRBD1 (6 bases). This CDR3 has 16 amino acids. The germline gives CDR1 MDHEN, CDR2 SYDVKM. The CDR3 spells CASRTGTLNWNQPQNF. DNA for the CDR3: TGTGCCAGCAGAACCGGGACACTAAATTGGAATCAGCCCCAGAATTTT. Full variable domain (remainder filled in from reference TRBV28 and TRBJ1-5): DVKVTQSSRYLVKRTGEKVFLECVQDMDHENMFWYRQDPGLGLRLIYFSYDVKMKEKGDIPEGYSVSREKKERFSLILESASTNQTSMYLCASRTGTLNWNQPQNFGDGTRLSIL.

The chain combines TRBV2 with TRBJ1-1, with D unclear. The CDR3 extends over 12 amino acids. The germline CDR1 and CDR2 sequences are SNHLY and FYNNEI. With 5 bases removed from V and 2 bases from J, the gap between germline ends came to 6 bases. This CDR3 is CASSSYNTEAFF. In DNA, the CDR3 is TGTGCCAGCAGTTCCTATAACACTGAAGCTTTCTTT.

This chain connects TRBV7-9 to TRBJ1-2; weak D call: TRBD1 (6 bases). V was trimmed by 5 bases and J by 8 bases, leaving 21 bases between them. CDR3 size: 15 residues. In germline, CDR1 is SEHNR, CDR2 FQNEAQ (reference sequence). CDR3 DNA: TGTGCCAGCAGCCGCGGACAGATCCTAGCCGTGGGCTACACCTTC. Translation: CASSRGQILAVGYTF. The full variable domain, rest sourced from reference TRBV7-9 and TRBJ1-2, is DTGVSQNPRHKITKRGQNVTFRCDPISEHNRLYWYRQTLGQGPEFLTYFQNEAQLEKSRLLSDRFSAERPKGSFSTLEIQRTEQGDSAMYLCASSRGQILAVGYTFGSGTRLTVV.

The chain is built from TRBV29-1 and TRBJ2-5, with a tentative D call TRBD2 (6 bases). Germline CDR1 and CDR2: SQVTM and ANQGSEA. The CDR3 runs to 14 residues. Trimming removed 4 bases from V and 4 bases from J, with 16 bases in between. In DNA form, the CDR3 reads TGCAGCGTTGCCCAGGCGGGAAGTCTAGAGACCCAGTACTTC. Translating gives CSVAQAGSLETQYF.

V and J are TRBV10-3 and TRBJ1-1; D remains ambiguous. Looked up from germline, CDR1 is ENHRY and CDR2 is SYGVKD. The CDR3 sequence is 13 residues long. Trimming stripped 11 bases from V and 1 base from J, with 14 bases between. CDR3 nucleotides: TGTGCCTCCAGGAGGGTGGAGAACACTGAAGCTTTCTTT. Its translation: CASRRVENTEAFF.

This chain joins TRBV30 and TRBJ1-2; 12 bases agree with TRBD1. The CDR3 length is 15 residues. V trimming: 0 bases; J trimming: 8 bases; junction bases outside the gene matches: 7. CDR1 and CDR2 from the germline V gene are GTSNPN and SVGIG (reference sequence). CDR3: CAWSVPGQGARGYTF. CDR3 nucleotides: TGTGCCTGGAGTGTACCGGGACAGGGGGCTCGGGGCTACACCTTC.

The CDR3 region has the DNA TGTGCCAGCAGTTCGGGACAGGGGGGGGAGACCCAGTACTTC. Protein sequence: CASSSGQGGETQYF. The J gene is TRBJ2-5, the V gene TRBV6-1, with TRBD1 matching over 11 bases. V gave up 5 bases and J gave up 5 bases; unmatched junction bases: 4. The CDR3 is 14 amino acids. Germline CDR1 reads MNHNS; CDR2 reads SASEGT.

Only one count was recorded for this clone. The V and J genes are TRBV6-5 and TRBJ1-2, with a possible D match to TRBD1 (6 bases). CDR1 is MNHEY, CDR2 SVGAGI, per germline. The CDR3 loop spans 14 amino acids. Trimming pared 5 bases from V and 6 bases from J, leaving 16 bases between. The CDR3, as DNA: TGTGCCAGCAGTGCTCCGGGACAACTAGATGGCTACACCTTC. It encodes CASSAPGQLDGYTF.

The rearrangement links TRBV20-1 to TRBJ2-1, with D possibly TRBD1 on 5 matching bases. The V and J ends lost 4 bases and 5 bases respectively, with 6 bases between them. The CDR3 is made up of 11 amino acids. Germline lookup yields CDR1 DFQATT and CDR2 SNEGSKA (reference sequence). For the CDR3, the DNA is TGCAGTGCTAACAGGAACAATGAGCAGTTCTTC. Its translation: CSANRNNEQFF.

The V call is TRBV28, the J call TRBJ1-5; tentative D call: TRBD1 (5 bases). The V gene lost 6 bases and the J gene lost 4 bases, with 13 bases spanning the gap. Germline CDR1 is MDHEN and CDR2 is SYDVKM. The CDR3 spans 14 residues. CDR3 sequence (DNA): TGTGCCAGCAGCGTTCGGGGGGTAAATCAGCCCCAGCATTTT. Translation gives CASSVRGVNQPQHF.

The chain links TRBV4-1 to TRBJ1-6; a weak D match, TRBD1 (6 bases). Per the germline V gene, CDR1 is MGHRA and CDR2 is YSYEKL. V shed 6 bases and J shed 10 bases, with 16 bases lying between them. CDR3 length: 14 amino acids. CDR3 coding DNA: TGCGCCAGCAGTCTAACAGGGAGTCGATCACCCCTCCACTTT. This encodes CASSLTGSRSPLHF.

This clone appeared a few times. CDR3 bases: TGTGCCAGCAGTTACTCGGGACAACACGATCAGCCCCAGCATTTT. It translates to CASSYSGQHDQPQHF. The chain recombines TRBV6-5 with TRBJ1-5; D is perhaps TRBD1 (6 bases). The V end was cut by 0 bases, the J end by 5 bases, with 11 bases between. Germline CDR1 reads MNHEY; CDR2 reads SVGAGI. This CDR3 comprises 15 residues.

V usage is TRBV5-6 and J usage is TRBJ1-4; no firm D call. There are 13 residues in the CDR3. V lost 0 bases, J lost 8 bases, and 8 bases lay in between. Germline CDR1 and CDR2: SGHDT and YYEEEE. The CDR3 loop reads CASSLGAIEKLFF. In DNA form, the CDR3 reads TGTGCCAGCAGCTTGGGAGCGATCGAAAAACTGTTTTTT.

The V gene is TRBV5-4, the J gene TRBJ2-2, with TRBD1 identical over 9 bases. The CDR3 is made up of 16 amino acids. CDR1 and CDR2 from the germline V gene are SGHNT and YYREEE (reference sequence). J gave up 5 bases and V 4 bases, and 9 bases lay outside the gene matches. The CDR3 DNA is TGTGCCAGCAGCAACTCCGGGACAGGGCTGACCGGGGAGCTGTTTTTT. It is translated as CASSNSGTGLTGELFF.

CDR3 coding DNA: TGCAGCGTTGAGAGGGTTATGAACACTGAAGCTTTCTTT. This translates into CSVERVMNTEAFF. V gene TRBV29-1 combines with J gene TRBJ1-1, with no clear D. V lost 3 bases to trimming and J lost 0 bases, with 8 bases between them. Per the germline V gene, CDR1 is SQVTM and CDR2 is ANQGSEA. This CDR3 is 13 amino acids long.